The source of this T cell receptor beta chain is a study of high-grade serous ovarian cancer treatment subgroups (dated by TCRdb to the early 2020s). Concerning the study at large: A mean of roughly 15,000 reads and 7,494 unique TCR beta rearrangements per sample was generated by sequencing. Under a laparoscopic triage algorithm, patients with high-grade serous ovarian cancer were grouped by complete gross resection or by neoadjuvant chemotherapy response, and the study profiled the TCR beta repertoires of these patients. Each patient contributed one primary tumor and two metastatic tumor samples, giving 90 samples in total. Of the approximately 30 patients in the cohort, approximately 10 had no residual disease after primary surgery (R0), approximately 10 were excellent NACT responders, and approximately 10 were poor NACT responders. Broad study findings and their caveats: Tumors from the same patient had repertoire similarity ranging from roughly 0.1 to 0.8, while tumors from different patients showed almost no similarity. Spatial information was not captured by bulk tumor TCR sequencing, so insight into HGSC tumor complexity and diversity was limited. The TCR repertoire analyses centered on CDR3, and CDR1 and CDR2 were not analyzed. TCR clonal relatedness showed a positive correlation with neoantigen level and a trend toward positive correlation with copy number variation and mutation load from whole-genome sequencing.

The 90 tumor samples were subjected to high-throughput TCR profiling using ImmunoSEQ. The source study handled its data this way. The repertoire diversity metrics included richness (unique productive sequences), clonality, evenness and relatedness, and the Bhattacharyya coefficient was used to measure similarity between samples. A sensitivity analysis excluded TCRs with fewer than two reads and gave consistent conclusions. This is the immuneACCESS table as TCRdb keeps it, with only in-frame sequences that have V and J called. A part of the clones is gone; compared with another copy, unresolved V genes explain less than half, and the rest is unexplained. V and J calls and clone size are those listed in that table; D and trimming were worked out from the DNA. Present in this sample are fewer than 4,000 clones, under 70% of which were seen just once. 14% to 15% of the sample is held by the ten biggest clonotypes.

CDR1 and CDR2, looked up from the germline V gene, are SGHNT and YENEEA. Including the terminal cysteine and phenylalanine, the CDR3 comprises 16 residues. Only CDR3 DNA remains: 48 bases, in frame from the first base. A distance of 8 bases separates the germline ends of V and J, which lose 0 bases and 0 bases respectively. About this clone: Its antigen is not yet known. No much larger clonotype is one base removed from it; base qualities were not supplied.

Tumor samples were collected prior to definitive surgery or chemotherapy. Genomic DNA was extracted by the MD Anderson Biospecimen Extraction Resource, and TCR sequencing was done by the MD Anderson Cancer Genomics Laboratory. Sample: tumor tissue. The chain joins TRBV11-3 to TRBJ2-2; TRBD1 is possibly the D segment (6 matching bases). This TCR was sampled from a human donor with high-grade serous ovarian cancer. The CDR3 protein: CASSLEGTTNTGELFF. The bases read TGTGCCAGCAGCTTAGAAGGGACAACGAACACCGGGGAGCTGTTTTTT.